Sequencing of this T cell receptor (beta chain) was carried out in a study of tumor-infiltrating lymphocytes in primary liver carcinoma. Study conclusions and caveats: The study used bulk unsorted samples and so did not compare CD4+ and CD8+ repertoires.

It was unsorted whole blood that yielded blood RNA, and germline DNA was also extracted. The length of the CDR3 is 12 residues. Germline CDR1 is SEHNR and CDR2 is FQNEAQ (reference sequence). Reverse transcription of approximately 500 ng total RNA with a constant-region primer produced TCR beta cDNA. Each TCR beta library was derived from three nested multiplex PCR rounds that employed slightly modified ARM-PCR. TRBV1-TRBV30 forward primers paired with a C-beta reverse primer drove the first two PCR rounds, about 9 cycles each. From the multiplex PCR reads, TCRdb called clonotypes with MiXCR, one entry per CDR3 protein. The sample has 250,000 to 350,000 distinct CDR3 sequences; 50% to 75% are singletons. In regard to this clonotype: The antigen is not known. One junction end does not reproduce the germline sequence, and a read error may be involved.

This chain links TRBV7-9 with TRBJ2-3; no clear D gene. Sequenced material: peripheral blood. The clonotype comes from a woman aged 25-40 years with primary liver carcinoma and hepatitis B virus infection. CDR3 amino acids: CVSSFDPDTQYF. CDR3 nucleotides: TGTGTCAGCAGCTTCGATCCAGATACGCAGTATTTT.